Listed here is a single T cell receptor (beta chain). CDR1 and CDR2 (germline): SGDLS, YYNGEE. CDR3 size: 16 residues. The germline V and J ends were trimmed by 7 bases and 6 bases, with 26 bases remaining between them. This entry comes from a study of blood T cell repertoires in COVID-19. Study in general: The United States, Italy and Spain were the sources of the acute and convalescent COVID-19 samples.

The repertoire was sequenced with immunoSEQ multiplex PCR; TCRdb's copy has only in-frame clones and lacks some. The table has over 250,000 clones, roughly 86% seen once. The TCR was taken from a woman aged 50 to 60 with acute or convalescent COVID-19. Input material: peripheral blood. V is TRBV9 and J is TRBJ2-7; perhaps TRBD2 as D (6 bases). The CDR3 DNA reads TGTGCCAGCTACCTTCAAGGCGGGACCAGGGATGGCGAGCAGTACTTC. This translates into CASYLQGGTRDGEQYF.